This T cell receptor (beta chain) was identified during a study of blood T cell repertoires in COVID-19. Across the study: COVID-19 samples collected from the United States, Italy and Spain covered acute and convalescent phases. T cells, B-cell-depleted T cells, or PBMCs provided the cDNA or gDNA that served as material.

Source study methods: How many nucleated cells were present was estimated from reference gene primer amplification. Profiled with immunoSEQ multiplex PCR; TCRdb holds only in-frame clones, not every one. For V, J and clone size, that table is used; D and trimming come from the DNA. Counted here are approximately 120,000 clones, roughly 83% occurring once; the ten biggest clones make up 30% to 45%. Trimming pared 3 bases from V and 2 bases from J, leaving 13 bases between. Per germline, CDR1 MGHDK and CDR2 SYGVNS. CDR3 length: 15 amino acids. The chain combines TRBV25-1 with TRBJ1-1; the D gene is possibly TRBD1 (6 bases). The source is a middle-aged man with active or convalescent COVID-19. Sample: peripheral blood. CDR3 in DNA: TGTGCCAGCAGTGAGGGGGGGCCTTCAAACACTGAAGCTTTCTTT. This translates into CASSEGGPSNTEAFF.